Shown below are 23 T cell receptor beta chains from a single sample sequenced in a study of shared clonotypes between healthy human individuals (dated by TCRdb to about 2020). The method behind the library was the immunoSEQ multiplex PCR assay. The source is immuneACCESS, and TCRdb retained only in-frame sequences with V and J called. Part of the clones is not carried over; for the studies checked, unresolved V genes explain less than half of this, and the remainder is unexplained. Here the sample has fewer than 600,000 clones; around three quarters occur a single time. About 12% of the sample is taken by the ten largest. Sequencing used PBMCs. All receptors come from a woman between 40 and 55 years old in good health. Some clones in this sample may be carry-over from other donors' samples.

The chain recombines TRBV28 with TRBJ1-5; unclear D gene. The germline V gene has CDR1 MDHEN and CDR2 SYDVKM. CDR3 length: 13 amino acids. Trimming left V 7 bases short and J 4 bases short, with 11 bases between. CDR3 DNA sequence: TGTGCCAGCACTCGAGACTTAAATCAGCCCCAGCATTTT. This translates into CASTRDLNQPQHF.

On this clone itself: The junction and the germline gene differ at one end; a read error may be behind it. Different DNA sequences within this sample yield the same CDR3. J is TRBJ1-5 and V is TRBV5-4; 8 bases fit TRBD1. The CDR3 covers 15 residues. Germline V lookup: CDR1 SGHNT, CDR2 YYREEE (reference sequence). CDR3 residues: CASSLGPGGNQPQHF. The CDR3 coding sequence is TGTGCCAGCAGCTTGGGACCAGGGGGCAATCAGCCTCAGCATTTT. Full variable domain (outside the CDR3, taken from reference TRBV5-4 and TRBJ1-5): ETGVTQSPTHLIKTRGQQVTLRCSSQSGHNTVSWYQQALGQGPQFIFQYYREEENGRGNFPPRFSGLQFPNYSSELNVNALELDDSALYLCASSLGPGGNQPQHFGDGTRLSIL.

The V and J genes are TRBV10-3 and TRBJ2-3, with D possibly being TRBD1 (6 bases). In germline, CDR1 is ENHRY, CDR2 SYGVKD. The V gene lost 8 bases and the J gene lost 2 bases, with 14 bases spanning the gap. The CDR3 is made up of 14 amino acids. The CDR3 region has the DNA TGTGCCATCGCGGACAGTGTGGACACAGATACGCAGTATTTT. It is translated as CAIADSVDTDTQYF.

The chain joins TRBV5-4 to TRBJ2-3; TRBD2 is a possible D gene (5 bases). The V gene's germline CDR1 is SGHNT and CDR2 YYREEE (reference sequence). CDR3 length equals 12 residues. V lost 4 bases and J 4 bases, leaving 7 bases between the germline ends. In DNA form, the CDR3 reads TGTGCCAGCAGCCGGGAAGCAGATACGCAGTATTTT. Protein sequence: CASSREADTQYF.

V is TRBV15 and J is TRBJ2-7; no reliable D call. From germline, CDR1 is LNHNV and CDR2 YYDKDF (reference sequence). V lost 0 bases and J lost 0, with 9 bases in between. The CDR3 has 15 residues. The CDR3 region is CATSRDFDNSYEQYF. CDR3 in DNA: TGTGCCACCAGCAGAGATTTCGACAACTCCTACGAGCAGTACTTC.

The CDR3 reads CASSGLAGSDEQFF. The CDR3 DNA follows: TGTGCCAGCAGTGGACTAGCGGGATCGGATGAGCAGTTCTTC. This chain joins TRBV6-4 and TRBJ2-1, with 11 bases fitting TRBD2. The CDR3 is made up of 14 amino acids. Germline V CDR1 and CDR2: MRHNA, SNTAGT. V trimming: 4 bases; J trimming: 8 bases; junction bases outside the gene matches: 4.

The chain uses TRBV9 and TRBJ2-3, with 12 bases fitting TRBD2. Per germline, CDR1 SGDLS and CDR2 YYNGEE. This CDR3 has 18 residues. V lost 0 bases to trimming and J lost 7 bases; unmatched junction nucleotides: 12. CDR3 sequence: CASSVAGLAGGPGHTQYF. Here the CDR3 DNA reads TGTGCCAGCAGCGTAGCAGGCCTAGCGGGAGGGCCTGGCCATACGCAGTATTTT. Using reference TRBV9 and TRBJ2-3 for the parts outside the CDR3, the full variable domain is DSGVTQTPKHLITATGQRVTLRCSPRSGDLSVYWYQQSLDQGLQFLIQYYNGEERAKGNILERFSAQQFPDLHSELNLSSLELGDSALYFCASSVAGLAGGPGHTQYFGPGTRLTVL.

The chain recombines TRBV10-3 with TRBJ2-3, with D perhaps TRBD2 (5 bases). CDR3 length equals 12 residues. Per the germline V gene, CDR1 is ENHRY and CDR2 is SYGVKD. The V end lost 4 bases, the J end lost 4 bases, and 6 bases lay between the germline ends. In DNA, the CDR3 is TGTGCCATCAGTGCGAGGGCAGATACGCAGTATTTT. Translating gives CAISARADTQYF.

This clone has more than one count but fewer than ten. This chain uses TRBV19 with TRBJ2-7; no firm D call. Germline V CDR1 and CDR2: LNHDA, SQIVND (reference sequence). V was shortened by 3 bases and J by 4 bases, with 13 bases between the two germline ends. CDR3 length: 14 residues. DNA of the CDR3: TGTGCCAGTAGTATTCGCCTGGCTAATTACGAGCAGTACTTC. It encodes CASSIRLANYEQYF. Variable domain in full (rest from reference TRBV19 and TRBJ2-7): DGGITQSPKYLFRKEGQNVTLSCEQNLNHDAMYWYRQDPGQGLRLIYYSQIVNDFQKGDIAEGYSVSREKKESFPLTVTSAQKNPTAFYLCASSIRLANYEQYFGPGTRLTVT.

V gene TRBV19 combines with J gene TRBJ2-1; TRBD2 matches at 7 bases. CDR1 and CDR2 from the germline V gene are LNHDA and SQIVND (reference sequence). V lost 6 bases and J lost 10; bases outside the gene matches: 12. There are 14 residues in the CDR3. The CDR3 here is CASSNPGLRNEQFF. DNA of the CDR3: TGTGCCAGTAGCAACCCGGGACTACGTAACGAGCAGTTCTTC. Complete variable domain (other parts from reference TRBV19 and TRBJ2-1): DGGITQSPKYLFRKEGQNVTLSCEQNLNHDAMYWYRQDPGQGLRLIYYSQIVNDFQKGDIAEGYSVSREKKESFPLTVTSAQKNPTAFYLCASSNPGLRNEQFFGPGTRLTVL.

This chain joins TRBV18 and TRBJ2-7; 10 positions agree with TRBD2. Germline lookup yields CDR1 KGHSH and CDR2 LQKENI. The CDR3 totals 15 residues. Germline trimming cut 3 bases from V and 4 bases from J; bases unmatched to any gene: 6. The CDR3 sequence is CASSPATSGKYEQYF. The CDR3 nucleotides are TGTGCCAGCTCACCTGCCACTAGCGGGAAATACGAGCAGTACTTC.

This clone was seen a handful of times. The rearrangement links TRBV10-3 to TRBJ1-4; TRBD1 matches 7 bases. This CDR3 has 16 residues. The germline gives CDR1 ENHRY, CDR2 SYGVKD. The ends lost 2 bases at V and 7 bases at J; junction bases unmatched: 10. This CDR3 is CAISEGALQGPEKLFF. In nucleotides, the CDR3 is TGTGCCATCAGTGAGGGCGCGTTACAGGGGCCTGAAAAACTGTTTTTT.

The chain carries TRBV29-1 and TRBJ2-6; 7 bases agree with TRBD2. CDR1 and CDR2 from the germline V gene are SQVTM and ANQGSEA. The J segment lost 0 bases and the V segment lost 6 bases, leaving 8 bases of the junction unmatched. The CDR3 spans 16 residues. DNA for the CDR3: TGCAGCGTCGGTATGGGGGGGAGCTCTGGGGCCAACGTCCTGACTTTC. This sequence encodes CSVGMGGSSGANVLTF.

V gene TRBV6-5 combines with J gene TRBJ2-1, with 8 bases matching TRBD1. Germline V gives CDR1 MNHEY, CDR2 SVGAGI. CDR3 length: 15 amino acids. The V gene end was trimmed by 9 bases and the J gene end by 1 base; junction bases not matched to a gene: 8. Here the CDR3 DNA reads TGTGCCAGTTCCCCACAGGGGGAATCCTACAATGAGCAGTTCTTC. It translates to CASSPQGESYNEQFF.

The rearrangement links TRBV7-8 to TRBJ2-1; 7 bases fit TRBD1. Germline-derived CDR1 and CDR2 are SGHVS and FQNEAQ. The CDR3 contains 16 residues. The ends lost 0 bases at V and 5 bases at J; junction bases unmatched: 7. The CDR3 here is CASSLARRQGNNEQFF. In DNA, the CDR3 is TGTGCCAGCAGCTTAGCTCGGCGACAGGGAAACAATGAGCAGTTCTTC.

The CDR3: CASSEGLAGGEDTQYF. In DNA form, the CDR3 reads TGTGCCAGCAGCGAGGGACTAGCGGGAGGTGAAGATACGCAGTATTTT. The chain combines TRBV5-4 with TRBJ2-3, with 15 bases aligning to TRBD2. Germline V gene data show CDR1 as SGHNT and CDR2 as YYREEE (reference sequence). V was pared by 4 bases and J by 5 bases, with 5 bases of the junction left unmatched. The CDR3 totals 16 residues.

The chain employs TRBV27 and TRBJ2-1; D is possibly TRBD2 (7 bases). The CDR3 totals 15 residues. V shed 8 bases and J shed 7 bases, with 21 bases lying between them. CDR1 and CDR2 from the germline V gene are MNHEY and SMNVEV (reference sequence). The CDR3 reads CASGLGAGVLNEQFF. The DNA of the CDR3 is TGTGCCAGCGGACTGGGGGCGGGAGTTCTGAATGAGCAGTTCTTC.

The chain combines TRBV6-1 with TRBJ2-1; D tentatively fits TRBD1 or TRBD2 (5 bases each). The length of the CDR3 is 15 residues. The V and J ends lost 2 bases and 3 bases respectively, with 11 bases between them. Germline V CDR1 and CDR2: MNHNS, SASEGT. The chain's CDR3 is CASSESWGIYNEQFF. In nucleotides, the CDR3 is TGTGCCAGCAGTGAATCGTGGGGGATCTACAATGAGCAGTTCTTC.

This chain uses TRBV27 with TRBJ2-1; no clear D gene. The V end lost 2 bases, the J end lost 0 bases, and 14 bases lay between the germline ends. Germline values: CDR1 MNHEY, CDR2 SMNVEV (reference sequence). This CDR3 has 17 residues. The CDR3 protein is CASSLGVAPSSYNEQFF. Here the CDR3 DNA reads TGTGCCAGCAGTTTAGGGGTAGCCCCATCCTCCTACAATGAGCAGTTCTTC.

The genes are TRBV5-4 and TRBJ1-4; D call uncertain. This CDR3 contains 15 residues. Germline CDR1 reads SGHNT; CDR2 reads YYREEE (reference sequence). V lost 2 bases, J lost 5 bases, and 13 bases lay in between. The CDR3 loop reads CASSFGPTLNEKLFF. As DNA, the CDR3 is TGTGCCAGCAGCTTTGGGCCGACGCTCAATGAAAAACTGTTTTTT.

V is TRBV19 and J is TRBJ1-1; 8 bases match TRBD1. The CDR3 totals 12 residues. CDR1 is LNHDA, CDR2 SQIVND, per germline (reference sequence). Losses at the gene ends were 3 bases for V and 6 bases for J; bases not matched to a gene: 0. This CDR3 is CASSMTGAEAFF. The CDR3 DNA reads TGTGCCAGTAGTATGACAGGGGCTGAAGCTTTCTTT.

Details on this clone: A single base is all that separates this from a far larger clone, so a read error is likely. The sample carries other DNA sequences with the same CDR3. The J gene is TRBJ1-1, the V gene TRBV28, with D possibly matching TRBD1 (5 bases). This CDR3 region has 13 residues. CDR1 MDHEN and CDR2 SYDVKM come from the germline V gene. In nucleotides, the CDR3 is TGTGCCAGCAGGGGACGGTCGAACACCGAAGCTTTCTTT. As protein: CASRGRSNTEAFF.

The V and J genes are TRBV9 and TRBJ2-5; no reliable D call. The CDR3 spans 13 residues. Germline assignment: CDR1 SGDLS and CDR2 YYNGEE. Trimming took 0 bases from V and 2 from J, leaving 5 bases between them. CDR3 in amino acids: CASSVDAQETQYF. CDR3 in DNA: TGTGCCAGCAGCGTAGACGCACAAGAGACCCAGTACTTC.